This TCR beta chain was identified in a study of T cell changes during pregnancy in multiple sclerosis. This clone has at least ten counts. Germline V lookup: CDR1 SNHLY, CDR2 FYNNEI. Deletions cut 6 bases from V and 3 bases from J, with 11 bases between. This CDR3 is 13 amino acids long. The method was immunoSEQ multiplex PCR; TCRdb's version includes in-frame clones alone and lacks a portion of them. The table includes about 41,000 clones, roughly 90% detected once. The V gene is TRBV2, the J gene TRBJ1-1, with a weak D call TRBD1 (6 bases). The TCR was taken from a female donor with multiple sclerosis, enrolled in a pregnancy study. The sequencing here drew on CD8+ T cells from peripheral blood mononuclear cells, taken in the third trimester of pregnancy. DNA of the CDR3: TGTGCCAGCAGGATAGGGGGGGACACTGAAGCTTTCTTT. Translating gives CASRIGGDTEAFF.